This TCR beta chain was obtained from a study of CD8+CD57+ T cells in acquired aplastic anemia. Overall study context: Sorted CD4+ and CD8+ cell DNA averaged 3.2 ug. General observations from the study: The study found no significant CD8+ Simpson's diversity difference between patients and controls. Patients and controls turned out to have 25 to 35 CD8+ CDR3 sequences in common.

The study profiled TCR beta VDJ and CDR3 using genomic DNA as template. One entry per CDR3 protein, called by TCRdb with MiXCR from the reads. The data contain roughly 200,000 distinct CDR3 sequences, over 60% of them singletons. In the case of this clonotype: Its antigen is unknown.

In germline, CDR1 is WSHSY, CDR2 SAAADI. The CDR3 has 15 residues. Unmatched junction bases numbered 5, after V lost 2 bases and J lost 6 bases. The chain couples TRBV10-2 to TRBJ2-3, with 10 bases aligning to TRBD2. The source of this sequence is a human donor in good health. Material for sequencing was sorted CD4+, CD8+, or CD8+CD57+ T cells (not recorded which) from PBMCs. The CDR3: CASSEASGGSDTQYF. In nucleotides, the CDR3 is TGCGCCAGCAGTGAGGCTAGCGGGGGATCCGATACGCAGTATTTT.